This is a list of T cell receptor beta chains from one sample in a study of blood T cell repertoires in COVID-19. TCRdb keeps only in-frame clones here, not all; method: immunoSEQ multiplex PCR. This table has approximately 160,000 clones, roughly four fifths appearing once. The source material was peripheral blood. These receptors were obtained from a man aged 60 to 69 with active or convalescent COVID-19. The CDR3 runs from the conserved cysteine through the conserved F or W.

j_gene	v_gene	CDR3aa
TRBJ1-1	TRBV7-2	CASSPTSGGRVTEAFF
TRBJ1-1	TRBV3-1/TRBV3-2	CASSQERGMGTEAFF
TRBJ1-2	TRBV5-5	CASSLVQVGGYTF
TRBJ2-1	TRBV11-2	CASRPTRDSFYEQFF
TRBJ1-3	TRBV6-5	CASSADREENTIYF
TRBJ1-2	TRBV5-1	CASSWGQGWNYGYTF
TRBJ2-1	TRBV9	CASSGTVDLSYNEQFF
TRBJ2-7	TRBV5-6	CASSLTLGGAYEQYF
TRBJ2-3	TRBV6-4	CASSPSGGAADTQYF
TRBJ2-1	TRBV11-2	CASSLVFGSSYNEQFF
TRBJ1-6	TRBV3-1/TRBV3-2	CASSQTGGTGSPLHF
TRBJ2-3	TRBV27	CASRRVSSGRDTQYF
TRBJ2-7	TRBV28	CASSLVKGQGVVNEQYF
TRBJ2-4	TRBV12-5	CASGSNPDREGIQYF
TRBJ1-2	TRBV29-1	CSVEGGQIYGYTF
TRBJ1-6	TRBV6-5	CASSYSLEGSSPLHF
TRBJ2-3	TRBV7-2	CASSPGLAGFTDTQYF
TRBJ2-2	TRBV12-3/TRBV12-4	CASSLTLGELFF
TRBJ1-4	TRBV12-3/TRBV12-4	CASSSREEKLFF
TRBJ2-7	TRBV27	CASSFLGREGDYEQYF
TRBJ1-6	TRBV9	CASSPTGTSSYNSPLHF
TRBJ2-3	TRBV27	CASSRTSSSTDTQYF
TRBJ2-7	TRBV7-9	CASSALGLAGNYEQYF
TRBJ2-7	TRBV6-5	CASSYLRDQDEQYF
TRBJ1-4	TRBV28	CASQADRVVEKLFF
TRBJ2-3	TRBV10-3	CAISDDTGGPVHTQYF
TRBJ2-2	TRBV6-5	CASSRSRGSGELFF
TRBJ1-2	TRBV28	CASSLELAGNYGYTF
TRBJ2-1	TRBV24-1	CATQPSGSSYNEQFF
TRBJ2-1	TRBV3-1/TRBV3-2	CASSQGTGGSYNEQFF
TRBJ2-2	TRBV3-1/TRBV3-2	CASSQDTTSGELFF
TRBJ1-5	TRBV28	CASVGQGINQPQHF
TRBJ2-2	TRBV7-2	CASSSQAGGNTGELFF
TRBJ2-3	TRBV6-4	CASSDGTSTDTQYF
TRBJ2-7	TRBV6-5	CASRGGRGTYYEQYF
TRBJ1-1	TRBV11-2	CASSRRAGGEAFF
TRBJ1-3	TRBV6-6	CASSYSQGSGNTIYF
TRBJ2-7	TRBV3-1/TRBV3-2	CASSQTSGGTYEQYF
TRBJ1-5	TRBV2	CASSEDPTLTYSNQPQHF
TRBJ2-1	TRBV28	CASRELAGVEEQFF
TRBJ1-5	TRBV6-2/TRBV6-3	CASSRDSYSNQPQHF
TRBJ1-5	TRBV10-1	CASRGEGADQPQHF
TRBJ2-3	TRBV9	CASSVDPSGGTDTQYF
TRBJ2-3	TRBV7-9	CASSSSGEDTQYF
TRBJ1-2	TRBV10-3	CALGQTNYGYTF
TRBJ1-1	TRBV6-5	CASDRSSGEAFF
TRBJ2-3	TRBV14	CASSLLLAGGTDTQYF
TRBJ2-5	TRBV7-9	CASSLATGPGETQYF
TRBJ1-2	TRBV6-6	CASRTGTGADGYTF
TRBJ1-2	TRBV13	CASSQQGLGDYGYTF
TRBJ2-7	TRBV5-4	CASSLRQGREQYF
TRBJ1-1	TRBV5-1	CASSLEGSGNTEAFF
TRBJ1-5	TRBV2	CASRGQVSNQPQHF
TRBJ1-6	TRBV5-1	CASSLGSLSSYNSPLHF
TRBJ1-4	TRBV2	CASRARGTAATNEKLFF